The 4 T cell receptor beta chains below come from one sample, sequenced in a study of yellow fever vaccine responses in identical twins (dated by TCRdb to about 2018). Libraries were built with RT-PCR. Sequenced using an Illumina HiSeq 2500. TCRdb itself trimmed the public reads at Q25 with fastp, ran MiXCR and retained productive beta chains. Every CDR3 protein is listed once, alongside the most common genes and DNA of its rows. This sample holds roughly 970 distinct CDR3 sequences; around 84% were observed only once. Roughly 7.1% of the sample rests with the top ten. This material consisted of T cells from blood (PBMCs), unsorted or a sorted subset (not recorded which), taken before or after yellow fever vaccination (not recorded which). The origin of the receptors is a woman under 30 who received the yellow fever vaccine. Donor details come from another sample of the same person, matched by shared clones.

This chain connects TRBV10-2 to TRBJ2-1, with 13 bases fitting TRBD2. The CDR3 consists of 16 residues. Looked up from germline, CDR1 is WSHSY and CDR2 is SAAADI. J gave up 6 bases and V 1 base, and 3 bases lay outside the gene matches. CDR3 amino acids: CASSELRLAGGNEQFF. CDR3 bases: TGCGCCAGCAGTGAGTTAAGACTAGCGGGAGGCAATGAGCAGTTCTTC.

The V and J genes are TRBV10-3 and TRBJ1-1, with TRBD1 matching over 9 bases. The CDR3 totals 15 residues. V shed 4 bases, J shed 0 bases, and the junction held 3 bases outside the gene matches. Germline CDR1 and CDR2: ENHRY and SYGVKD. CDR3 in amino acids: CAISGTGEMNTEAFF. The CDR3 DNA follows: TGTGCCATCAGTGGGACAGGGGAGATGAACACTGAAGCTTTCTTT.

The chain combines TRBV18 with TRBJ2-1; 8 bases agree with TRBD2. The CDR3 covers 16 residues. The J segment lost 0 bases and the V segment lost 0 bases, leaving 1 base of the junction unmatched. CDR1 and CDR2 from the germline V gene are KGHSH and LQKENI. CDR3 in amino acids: CASSPPSGNSYNEQFF. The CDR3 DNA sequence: TGTGCCAGCTCACCACCTAGCGGGAACTCCTACAATGAGCAGTTCTTC. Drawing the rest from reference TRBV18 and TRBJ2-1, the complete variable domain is NAGVMQNPRHLVRRRGQEARLRCSPMKGHSHVYWYRQLPEEGLKFMVYLQKENIIDESGMPKERFSAEFPKEGPSILRIQQVVRGDSAAYFCASSPPSGNSYNEQFFGPGTRLTVL.

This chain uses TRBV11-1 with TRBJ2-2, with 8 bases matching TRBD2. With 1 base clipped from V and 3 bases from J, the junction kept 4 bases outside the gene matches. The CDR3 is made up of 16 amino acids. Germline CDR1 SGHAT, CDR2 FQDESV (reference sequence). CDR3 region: CASSLGTSRDTGELFF. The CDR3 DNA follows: TGTGCCAGCAGCTTAGGGACTAGCAGAGACACCGGGGAGCTGTTTTTT.